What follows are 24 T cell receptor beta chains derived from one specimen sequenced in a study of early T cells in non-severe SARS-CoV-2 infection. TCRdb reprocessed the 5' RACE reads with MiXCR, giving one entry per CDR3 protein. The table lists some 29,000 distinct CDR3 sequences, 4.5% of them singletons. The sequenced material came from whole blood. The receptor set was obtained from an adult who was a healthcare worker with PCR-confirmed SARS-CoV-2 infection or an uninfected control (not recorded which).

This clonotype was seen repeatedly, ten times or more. The CDR3 here is CSAYGAGYTF. The CDR3 coding sequence is TGCAGTGCATACGGGGCTGGCTACACCTTC. V and J are TRBV20-1 and TRBJ1-2; perhaps TRBD1 as D (5 bases). CDR1 DFQATT and CDR2 SNEGSKA come from the germline V gene (reference sequence). This CDR3 region has 10 residues. V lost 6 bases to trimming and J lost 7 bases, with 9 bases between them.

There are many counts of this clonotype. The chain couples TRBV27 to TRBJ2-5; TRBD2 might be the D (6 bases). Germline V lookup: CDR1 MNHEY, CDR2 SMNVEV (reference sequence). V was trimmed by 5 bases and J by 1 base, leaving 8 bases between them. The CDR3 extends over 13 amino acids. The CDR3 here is CASSRDSQETQYF. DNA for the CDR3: TGTGCCAGCAGTCGGGACTCCCAAGAGACCCAGTACTTC.

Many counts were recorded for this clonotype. DNA of the CDR3: TGTGCCAGCAGCTTGACGGGAGGGGTAAACTACGAGCAGTACTTC. Translation: CASSLTGGVNYEQYF. The rearrangement uses TRBV5-6 and TRBJ2-7, with TRBD2 matching 8 bases. CDR1 is SGHDT, CDR2 YYEEEE, per germline. With 1 base clipped from V and 3 bases from J, the junction kept 6 bases outside the gene matches. The CDR3 is 15 amino acids. The full variable domain, its missing parts supplied by reference TRBV5-6 and TRBJ2-7, is DAGVTQSPTHLIKTRGQQVTLRCSPKSGHDTVSWYQQALGQGPQFIFQYYEEEERQRGNFPDRFSGHQFPNYSSELNVNALLLGDSALYLCASSLTGGVNYEQYFGPGTRLTVT.

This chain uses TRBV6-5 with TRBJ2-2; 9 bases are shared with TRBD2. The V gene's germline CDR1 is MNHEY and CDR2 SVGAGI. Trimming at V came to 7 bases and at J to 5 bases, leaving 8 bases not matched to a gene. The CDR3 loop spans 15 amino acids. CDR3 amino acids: CASTRAGGWTGELFF. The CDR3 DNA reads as TGTGCCAGCACGAGGGCGGGAGGGTGGACCGGGGAGCTGTTTTTT.

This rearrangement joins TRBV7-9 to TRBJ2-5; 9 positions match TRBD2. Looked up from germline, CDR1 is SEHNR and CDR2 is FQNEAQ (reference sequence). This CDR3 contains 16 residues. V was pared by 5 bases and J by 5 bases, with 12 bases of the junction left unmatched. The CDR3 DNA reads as TGTGCCAGCAGCCCAATAGCGGGAGAAATGTTGGAGACCCAGTACTTC. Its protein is CASSPIAGEMLETQYF.

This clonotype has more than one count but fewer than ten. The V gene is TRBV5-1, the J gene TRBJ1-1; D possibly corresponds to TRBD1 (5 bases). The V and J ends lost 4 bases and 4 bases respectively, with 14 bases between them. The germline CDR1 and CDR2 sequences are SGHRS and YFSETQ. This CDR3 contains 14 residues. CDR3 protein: CASSVDTLGTEAFF. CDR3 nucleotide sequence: TGCGCCAGCAGCGTGGACACCCTAGGCACTGAAGCTTTCTTT.

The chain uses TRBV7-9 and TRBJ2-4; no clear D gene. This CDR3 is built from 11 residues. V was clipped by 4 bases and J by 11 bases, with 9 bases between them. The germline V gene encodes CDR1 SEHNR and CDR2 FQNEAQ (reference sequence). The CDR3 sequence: CASSSDSVQYF. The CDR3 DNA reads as TGTGCCAGCAGCTCCGATTCCGTTCAGTACTTC.

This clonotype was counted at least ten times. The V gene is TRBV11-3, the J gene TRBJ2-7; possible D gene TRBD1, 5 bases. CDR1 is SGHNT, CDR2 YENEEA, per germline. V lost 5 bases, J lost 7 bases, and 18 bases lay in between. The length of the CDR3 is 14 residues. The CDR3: CASSPRQKPWEQYF. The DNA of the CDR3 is TGTGCCAGCAGCCCGAGACAGAAGCCTTGGGAGCAGTACTTC.

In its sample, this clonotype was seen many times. The DNA of the CDR3 is TGTGCCAGCAGCCAAGTAGGAGCGGAGAACCAAGAGACCCAGTACTTC. Encoded protein: CASSQVGAENQETQYF. The chain joins TRBV4-2 to TRBJ2-5; TRBD2 is a possible D gene (5 bases). V dropped 1 base and J dropped 0 bases, with 12 bases sitting between them. Germline V CDR1 and CDR2: LGHNA, YNFKEQ. The CDR3 runs 16 residues.

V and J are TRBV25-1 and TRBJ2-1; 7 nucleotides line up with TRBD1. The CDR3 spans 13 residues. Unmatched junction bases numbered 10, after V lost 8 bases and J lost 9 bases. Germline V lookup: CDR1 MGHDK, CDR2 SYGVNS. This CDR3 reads CASQYRDSSEQFF. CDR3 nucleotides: TGTGCCAGCCAGTACCGGGACAGCTCTGAGCAGTTCTTC.

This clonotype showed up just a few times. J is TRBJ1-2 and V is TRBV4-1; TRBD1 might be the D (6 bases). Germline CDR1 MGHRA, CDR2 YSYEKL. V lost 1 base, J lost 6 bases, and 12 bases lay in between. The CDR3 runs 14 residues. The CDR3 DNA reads TGCGCCAGCAGCCAAGCAGGGGTCGGCGATGGCTACACCTTC. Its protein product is CASSQAGVGDGYTF.

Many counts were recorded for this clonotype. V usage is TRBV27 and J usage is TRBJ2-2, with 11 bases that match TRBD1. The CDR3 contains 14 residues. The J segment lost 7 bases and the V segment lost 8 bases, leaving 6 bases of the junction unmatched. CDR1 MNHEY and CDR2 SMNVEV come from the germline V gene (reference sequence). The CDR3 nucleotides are TGTGCCAGCCGCCGGGACAGGGGGAACGGGGAGCTGTTTTTT. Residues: CASRRDRGNGELFF.

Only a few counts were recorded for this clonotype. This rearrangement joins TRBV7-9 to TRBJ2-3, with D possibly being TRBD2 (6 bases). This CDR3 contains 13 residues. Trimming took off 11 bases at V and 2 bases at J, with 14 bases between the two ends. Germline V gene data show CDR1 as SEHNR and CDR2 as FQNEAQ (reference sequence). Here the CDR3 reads CAGTGLTTDTQYF. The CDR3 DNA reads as TGTGCCGGCACGGGACTCACCACAGATACGCAGTATTTT.

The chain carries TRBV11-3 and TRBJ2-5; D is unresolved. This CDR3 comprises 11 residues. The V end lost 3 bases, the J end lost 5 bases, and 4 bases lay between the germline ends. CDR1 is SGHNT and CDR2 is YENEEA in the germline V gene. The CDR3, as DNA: TGTGCCAGCAGCTTTAGTGAGACCCAGTACTTC. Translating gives CASSFSETQYF. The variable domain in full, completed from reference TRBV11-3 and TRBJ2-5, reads EAGVVQSPRYKIIEKKQPVAFWCNPISGHNTLYWYLQNLGQGPELLIRYENEEAVDDSQLPKDRFSAERLKGVDSTLKIQPAELGDSAVYLCASSFSETQYFGPGTRLLVL.

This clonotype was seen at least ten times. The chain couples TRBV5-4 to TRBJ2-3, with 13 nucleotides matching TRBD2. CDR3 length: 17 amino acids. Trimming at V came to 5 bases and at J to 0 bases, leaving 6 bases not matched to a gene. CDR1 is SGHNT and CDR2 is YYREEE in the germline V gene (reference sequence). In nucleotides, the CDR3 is TGTGCCAGCAGTCAGAGACTAGCGGGGGGAAGCACAGATACGCAGTATTTT. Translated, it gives CASSQRLAGGSTDTQYF.

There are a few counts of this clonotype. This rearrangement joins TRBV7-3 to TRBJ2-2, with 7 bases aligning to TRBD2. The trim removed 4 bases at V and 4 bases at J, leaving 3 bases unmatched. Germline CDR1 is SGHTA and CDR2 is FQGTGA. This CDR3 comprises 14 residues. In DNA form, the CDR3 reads TGTGCCAGCAGCTCCGGCGGGAGCACCGGGGAGCTGTTTTTT. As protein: CASSSGGSTGELFF.

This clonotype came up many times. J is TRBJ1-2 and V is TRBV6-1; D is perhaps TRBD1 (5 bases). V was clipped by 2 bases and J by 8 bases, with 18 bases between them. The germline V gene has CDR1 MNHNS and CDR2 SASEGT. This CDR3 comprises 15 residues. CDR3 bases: TGTGCCAGCAGTGAATTTATGGGGCCAGTCTACGGCTACACCTTC. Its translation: CASSEFMGPVYGYTF.

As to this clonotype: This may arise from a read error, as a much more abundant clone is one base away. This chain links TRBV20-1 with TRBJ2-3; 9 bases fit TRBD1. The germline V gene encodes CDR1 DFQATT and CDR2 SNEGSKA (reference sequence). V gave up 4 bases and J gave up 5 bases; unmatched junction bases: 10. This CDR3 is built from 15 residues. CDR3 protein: CSAMEGQGWKDTQYF. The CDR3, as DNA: TGCAGTGCTATGGAGGGACAGGGATGGAAAGATACGCAGTATTTT.

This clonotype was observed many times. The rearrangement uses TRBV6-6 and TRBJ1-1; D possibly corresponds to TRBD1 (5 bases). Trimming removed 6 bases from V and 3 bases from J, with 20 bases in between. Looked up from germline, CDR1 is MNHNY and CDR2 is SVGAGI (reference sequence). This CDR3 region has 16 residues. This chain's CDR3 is CASSQSGGLGDTEAFF. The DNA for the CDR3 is TGTGCCAGCAGCCAATCCGGGGGTCTGGGGGACACTGAAGCTTTCTTT.

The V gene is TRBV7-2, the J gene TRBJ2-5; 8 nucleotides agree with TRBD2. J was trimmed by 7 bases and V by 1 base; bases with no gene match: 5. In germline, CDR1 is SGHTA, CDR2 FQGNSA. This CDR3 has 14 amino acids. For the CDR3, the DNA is TGTGCCAGCAGCTTAGGGCTAGCGGGCCTGACCCAGTACTTC. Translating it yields CASSLGLAGLTQYF.

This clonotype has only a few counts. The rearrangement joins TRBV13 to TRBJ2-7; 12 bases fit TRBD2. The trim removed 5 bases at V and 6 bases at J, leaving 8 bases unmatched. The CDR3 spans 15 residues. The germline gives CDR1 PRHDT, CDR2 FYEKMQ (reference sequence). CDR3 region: CASSPAGTSGLEQYF. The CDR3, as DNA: TGTGCCAGCAGCCCTGCCGGGACTAGCGGGCTCGAGCAGTACTTC.

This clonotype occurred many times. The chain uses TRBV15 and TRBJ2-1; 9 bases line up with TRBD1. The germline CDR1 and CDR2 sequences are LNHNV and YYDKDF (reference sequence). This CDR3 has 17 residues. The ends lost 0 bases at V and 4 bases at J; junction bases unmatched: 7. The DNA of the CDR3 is TGTGCCACCAGCAGAGAACAGGGGGCGAGTAAATACAATGAGCAGTTCTTC. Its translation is CATSREQGASKYNEQFF.

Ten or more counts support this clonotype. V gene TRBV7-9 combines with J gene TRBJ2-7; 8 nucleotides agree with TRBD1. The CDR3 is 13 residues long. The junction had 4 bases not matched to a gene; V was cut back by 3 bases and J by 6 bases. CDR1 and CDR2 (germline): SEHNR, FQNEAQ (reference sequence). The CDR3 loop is CASSLTGVGEQYF. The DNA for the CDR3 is TGTGCCAGCAGCTTGACAGGGGTTGGCGAGCAGTACTTC.

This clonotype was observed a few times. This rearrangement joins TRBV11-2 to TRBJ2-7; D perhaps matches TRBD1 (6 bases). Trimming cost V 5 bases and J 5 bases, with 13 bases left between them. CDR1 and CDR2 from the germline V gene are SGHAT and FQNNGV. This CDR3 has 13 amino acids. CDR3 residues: CASSVLDSHEQYF. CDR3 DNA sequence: TGTGCCAGCAGCGTTCTGGACAGCCACGAGCAGTACTTC. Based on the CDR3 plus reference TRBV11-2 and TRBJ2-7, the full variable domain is EAGVAQSPRYKIIEKRQSVAFWCNPISGHATLYWYQQILGQGPKLLIQFQNNGVVDDSQLPKDRFSAERLKGVDSTLKIQPAKLEDSAVYLCASSVLDSHEQYFGPGTRLTVT.